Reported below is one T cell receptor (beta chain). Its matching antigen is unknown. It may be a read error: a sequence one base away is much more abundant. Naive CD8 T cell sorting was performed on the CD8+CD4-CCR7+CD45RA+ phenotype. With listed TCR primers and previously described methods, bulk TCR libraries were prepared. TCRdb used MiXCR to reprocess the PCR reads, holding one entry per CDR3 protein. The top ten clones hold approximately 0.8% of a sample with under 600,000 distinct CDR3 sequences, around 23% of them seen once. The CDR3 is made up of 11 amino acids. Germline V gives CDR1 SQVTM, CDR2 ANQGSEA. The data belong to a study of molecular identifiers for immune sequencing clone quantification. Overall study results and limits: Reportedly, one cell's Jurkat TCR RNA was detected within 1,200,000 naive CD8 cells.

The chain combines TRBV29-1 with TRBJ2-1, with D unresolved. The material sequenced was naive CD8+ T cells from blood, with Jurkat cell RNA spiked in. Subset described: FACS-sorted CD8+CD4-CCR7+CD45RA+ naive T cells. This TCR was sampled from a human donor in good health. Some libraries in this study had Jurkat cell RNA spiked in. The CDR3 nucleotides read TGCAGCATTGACCGCTACAATGAGCAGTTCTTC. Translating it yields CSIDRYNEQFF.